The 4 T cell receptor beta chains below come from one sample, sequenced in a study of blood T cells in healthy people across ages. PCR was performed a second time for roughly 7 to 12 cycles using a sample-barcoded 5' primer and a J-beta primer mix. TCRdb ran MiXCR on the 5' RACE reads and lists one entry per CDR3 protein. The sample lists roughly 1.6 million distinct CDR3 sequences, 30% to 35% occurring once. Sequencing was carried out using blood. The source of these receptors is a woman under 40 in good health.

On this clonotype itself: The junction and the germline gene differ at one end; a read error may be behind it. The chain carries TRBV10-3 and TRBJ2-5; 7 bases are shared with TRBD1. CDR3 size: 13 residues. The germline V gene has CDR1 ENHRY and CDR2 SYGVKD. CDR3 sequence reads: CAISAQGEEAQYF. CDR3 coding DNA: TGTGCCATCAGTGCCCAGGGGGAAGAGGCCCAGTACTTC.

The genes are TRBV20-1 and TRBJ1-5, with TRBD1 as a possible D gene (5 bases). Trimming shortened V by 5 bases and J by 9 bases, and 17 bases separated the two germline ends. Germline V gene data show CDR1 as DFQATT and CDR2 as SNEGSKA (reference sequence). CDR3 length equals 13 residues. This CDR3 is CSAGPGLRVPQHF. CDR3 sequence (DNA): TGCAGTGCTGGCCCGGGACTCCGGGTGCCCCAGCATTTT.

This clonotype was seen only a few times. The J gene is TRBJ2-1, the V gene TRBV7-9; 8 nucleotides agree with TRBD1. CDR1 SEHNR and CDR2 FQNEAQ come from the germline V gene (reference sequence). The CDR3 has 13 amino acids. Trimming cost V 10 bases and J 9 bases; bases outside gene matches: 11. The CDR3 reads CANQDRDHGEQFF. The CDR3 nucleotides are TGTGCCAACCAGGACAGGGATCACGGTGAGCAGTTCTTC.

This chain uses TRBV29-1 with TRBJ1-2; a weak D match, TRBD1 (6 bases). Germline values: CDR1 SQVTM, CDR2 ANQGSEA. The CDR3 covers 16 residues. This CDR3 reads CSVWGGGRSTNYGYTF. CDR3 in DNA: TGCAGTGTTTGGGGCGGGGGGCGCTCAACGAACTATGGCTACACCTTC.